This T cell receptor (beta chain) was captured in a study of blood T cell repertoires in COVID-19. On the study more broadly: The origin of the acute and convalescent COVID-19 samples was the United States, Italy and Spain. The analysed material was cDNA or gDNA that came from T cells, B-cell-depleted T cells, or PBMCs.

Participant-given clinical history determined each cohort assignment. Per the original data handling: Amplification with reference gene primers provided the estimates of nucleated cell counts. Produced via immunoSEQ multiplex PCR; TCRdb's table is partial and in-frame only. V and J calls and clone size are as listed in that table; D and trimming were resolved from the DNA. The sample consists of 150,000 to 200,000 clones, 79% of them appearing once. Per the germline V gene, CDR1 is KGHSH and CDR2 is LQKENI. The CDR3 has 17 amino acids. Deletions cut 1 base from V and 4 bases from J, with 17 bases between.

The genes are TRBV18 and TRBJ1-5, with D hard to call. The TCR originated in a woman in her 70s in a cohort exposed to, infected with or recovered from COVID-19 (not recorded which). Material for sequencing was PBMCs or T cells enriched from blood (not recorded which). CDR3 loop: CASSPRLAASGNQPQHF. The CDR3 bases are TGTGCCAGCTCACCACGACTTGCGGCCTCGGGAAATCAGCCCCAGCATTTT.